This entry describes one T cell receptor beta chain. CDR3 length: 11 amino acids. Germline V CDR1 and CDR2: SQVTM, ANQGSEA. This sample stems from a study of spatial heterogeneity in lung cancer. Background on the study: Every unique TCR and UMI combination, on average, appeared more than ten times in raw reads.

Described time point: sample taken at primary tumor resection. Samples were donated by 72 untreated early-stage non-small cell lung cancer patients. On each TCR cDNA molecule, a unique molecular identifier was present. TCRdb fed the 5' RACE reads into MiXCR, producing one record per CDR3 protein. The sample has around 63,000 distinct CDR3 sequences, 6.3% seen once. The sequenced sample was PBMCs, obtained at surgery. The gene calls are TRBV29-1 and TRBJ2-7; no clear D gene. The origin of this receptor is a female donor with early-stage non-small cell lung cancer. The CDR3 spells CIVVISYEQYV. Written as DNA, the CDR3 is TGCATCGTTGTTATCTCCTACGAGCAGTACGTC.